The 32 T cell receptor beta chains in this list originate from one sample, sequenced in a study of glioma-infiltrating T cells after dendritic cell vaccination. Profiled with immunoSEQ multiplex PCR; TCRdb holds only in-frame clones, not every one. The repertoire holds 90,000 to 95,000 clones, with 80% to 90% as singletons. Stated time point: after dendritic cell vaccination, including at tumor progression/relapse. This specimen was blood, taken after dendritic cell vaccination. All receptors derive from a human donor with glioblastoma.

In nucleotides, the CDR3 is TGTGCCAGCTCGCCCGGGACTAGCGGCACAGATACGCAGTATTTT. Translated, it gives CASSPGTSGTDTQYF. V usage is TRBV18 and J usage is TRBJ2-3, with 10 bases lining up with TRBD2. Germline CDR1 is KGHSH and CDR2 is LQKENI. The V and J ends lost 6 bases and 1 base, in that order; junction bases with no gene match: 4. The CDR3 runs 15 residues. Full variable domain (rest looked up from reference TRBV18 and TRBJ2-3): NAGVMQNPRHLVRRRGQEARLRCSPMKGHSHVYWYRQLPEEGLKFMVYLQKENIIDESGMPKERFSAEFPKEGPSILRIQQVVRGDSAAYFCASSPGTSGTDTQYFGPGTRLTVL.

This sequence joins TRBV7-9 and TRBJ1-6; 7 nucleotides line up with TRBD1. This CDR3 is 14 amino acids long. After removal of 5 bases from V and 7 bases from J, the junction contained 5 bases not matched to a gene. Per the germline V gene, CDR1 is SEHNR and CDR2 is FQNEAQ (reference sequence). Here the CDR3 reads CASSQGQLNSPLHF. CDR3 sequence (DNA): TGTGCCAGCAGCCAGGGACAGCTCAATTCACCCCTCCACTTT.

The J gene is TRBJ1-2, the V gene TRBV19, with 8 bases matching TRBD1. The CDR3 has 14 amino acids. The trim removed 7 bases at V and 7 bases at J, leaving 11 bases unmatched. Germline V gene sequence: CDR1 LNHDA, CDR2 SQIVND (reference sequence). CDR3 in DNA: TGTGCCAGTATCATAGGACAGGGTGGGACTGGCTACACCTTC. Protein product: CASIIGQGGTGYTF.

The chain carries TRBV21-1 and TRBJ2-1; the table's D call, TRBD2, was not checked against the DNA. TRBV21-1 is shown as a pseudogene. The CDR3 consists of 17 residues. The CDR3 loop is CASSKPGGGRVYNEQFF. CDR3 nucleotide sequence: TGTGCCAGCAGCAAACCGGGGGGCGGGAGGGTGTACAATGAGCAGTTCTTC.

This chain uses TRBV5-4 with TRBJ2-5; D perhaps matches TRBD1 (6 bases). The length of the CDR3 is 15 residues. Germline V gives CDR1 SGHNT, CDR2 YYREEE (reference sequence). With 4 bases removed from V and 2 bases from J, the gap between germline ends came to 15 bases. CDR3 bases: TGTGCCAGCAGCAGGGACATCCCAAAACAAGAGACCCAGTACTTC. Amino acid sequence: CASSRDIPKQETQYF. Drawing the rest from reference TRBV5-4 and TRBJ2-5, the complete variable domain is ETGVTQSPTHLIKTRGQQVTLRCSSQSGHNTVSWYQQALGQGPQFIFQYYREEENGRGNFPPRFSGLQFPNYSSELNVNALELDDSALYLCASSRDIPKQETQYFGPGTRLLVL.

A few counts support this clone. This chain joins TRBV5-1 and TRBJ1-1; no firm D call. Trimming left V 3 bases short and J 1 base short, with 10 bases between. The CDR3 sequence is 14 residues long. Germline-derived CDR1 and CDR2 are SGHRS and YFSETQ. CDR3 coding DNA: TGCGCCAGCAGCTCGGAGGCAGGGAACACTGAAGCTTTCTTT. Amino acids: CASSSEAGNTEAFF. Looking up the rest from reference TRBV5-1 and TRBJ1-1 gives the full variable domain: KAGVTQTPRYLIKTRGQQVTLSCSPISGHRSVSWYQQTPGQGLQFLFEYFSETQRNKGNFPGRFSGRQFSNSRSEMNVSTLELGDSALYLCASSSEAGNTEAFFGQGTRLTVV.

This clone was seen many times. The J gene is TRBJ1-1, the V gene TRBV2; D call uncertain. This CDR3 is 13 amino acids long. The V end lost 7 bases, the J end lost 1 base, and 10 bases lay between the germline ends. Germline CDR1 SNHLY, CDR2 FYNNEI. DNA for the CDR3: TGTGCCAGCATGTCCAGACAGAACACTGAAGCTTTCTTT. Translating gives CASMSRQNTEAFF.

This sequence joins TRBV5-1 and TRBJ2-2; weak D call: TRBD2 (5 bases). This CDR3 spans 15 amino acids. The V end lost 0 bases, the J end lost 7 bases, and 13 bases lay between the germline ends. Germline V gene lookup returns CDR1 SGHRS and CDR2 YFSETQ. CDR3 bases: TGCGCCAGCAGCTTGGAGGTGCCCGGGAACGGGGAGCTGTTTTTT. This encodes CASSLEVPGNGELFF. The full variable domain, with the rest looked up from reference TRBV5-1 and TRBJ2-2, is KAGVTQTPRYLIKTRGQQVTLSCSPISGHRSVSWYQQTPGQGLQFLFEYFSETQRNKGNFPGRFSGRQFSNSRSEMNVSTLELGDSALYLCASSLEVPGNGELFFGEGSRLTVL.

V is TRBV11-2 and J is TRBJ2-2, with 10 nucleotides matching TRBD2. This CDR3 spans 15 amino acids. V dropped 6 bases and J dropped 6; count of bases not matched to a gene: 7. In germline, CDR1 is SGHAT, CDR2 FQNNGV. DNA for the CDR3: TGTGCCAGCAGGAGAGCGGGAGGGGAGCCCGGGGAGCTGTTTTTT. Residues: CASRRAGGEPGELFF.

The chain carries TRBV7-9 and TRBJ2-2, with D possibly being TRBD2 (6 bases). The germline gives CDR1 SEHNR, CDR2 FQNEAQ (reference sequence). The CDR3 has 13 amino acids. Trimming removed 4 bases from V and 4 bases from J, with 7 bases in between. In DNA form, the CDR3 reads TGTGCCAGCAGCTACGGGGGCACCGGGGAGCTGTTTTTT. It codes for CASSYGGTGELFF.

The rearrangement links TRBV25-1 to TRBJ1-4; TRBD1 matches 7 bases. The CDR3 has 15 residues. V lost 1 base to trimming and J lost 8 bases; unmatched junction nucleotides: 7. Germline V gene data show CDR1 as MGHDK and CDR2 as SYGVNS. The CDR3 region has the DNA TGTGCCAGCAGTGAATTGAGAGGGGGCAGGGAAAAACTGTTTTTT. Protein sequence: CASSELRGGREKLFF.

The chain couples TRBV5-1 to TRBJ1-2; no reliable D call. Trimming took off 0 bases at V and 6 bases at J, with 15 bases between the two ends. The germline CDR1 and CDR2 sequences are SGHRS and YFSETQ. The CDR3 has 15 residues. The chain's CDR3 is CASSLVSGKANGYTF. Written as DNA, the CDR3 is TGCGCCAGCAGCTTGGTATCCGGGAAAGCCAATGGCTACACCTTC.

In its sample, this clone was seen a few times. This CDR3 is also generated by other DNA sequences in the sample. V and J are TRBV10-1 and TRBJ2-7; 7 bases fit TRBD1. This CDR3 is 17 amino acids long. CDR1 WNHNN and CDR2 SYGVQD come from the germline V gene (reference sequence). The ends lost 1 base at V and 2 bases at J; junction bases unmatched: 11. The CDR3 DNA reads TGCGCCAGCAGTGAGTGGCTATCGGGACAGACGGCCTACGAGCAGTACGTC. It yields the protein CASSEWLSGQTAYEQYV.

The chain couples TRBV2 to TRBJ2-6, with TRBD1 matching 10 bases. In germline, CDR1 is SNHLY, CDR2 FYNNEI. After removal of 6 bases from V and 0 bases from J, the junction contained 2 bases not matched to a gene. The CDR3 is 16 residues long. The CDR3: CASRGQGSSGANVLTF. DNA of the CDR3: TGTGCCAGCAGGGGACAGGGGAGCTCTGGGGCCAACGTCCTGACTTTC. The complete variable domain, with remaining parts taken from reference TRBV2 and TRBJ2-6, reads EPEVTQTPSHQVTQMGQEVILRCVPISNHLYFYWYRQILGQKVEFLVSFYNNEISEKSEIFDDQFSVERPDGSNFTLKIRSTKLEDSAMYFCASRGQGSSGANVLTFGAGSRLTVL.

This CDR3 reads CASSPRGAVAKNIQYF. The CDR3 nucleotides read TGTGCCAGCAGTCCCAGGGGGGCCGTTGCCAAAAACATTCAGTACTTC. The chain combines TRBV9 with TRBJ2-4; D might be TRBD1 (7 bases). The V end lost 5 bases, the J end lost 1 base, and 16 bases lay between the germline ends. The CDR3 is made up of 16 amino acids. CDR1 is SGDLS, CDR2 YYNGEE, per germline.

The DNA of the CDR3 is TGTGCCAGCAGCACTGGGAGCCGGGGACACACAGATACGCAGTATTTT. Protein: CASSTGSRGHTDTQYF. The rearrangement uses TRBV9 and TRBJ2-3; TRBD1 is a possible D gene (6 bases). The germline gives CDR1 SGDLS, CDR2 YYNGEE. The CDR3 is 16 amino acids. V dropped 4 bases and J dropped 2 bases, with 17 bases sitting between them. Full variable domain (rest looked up from reference TRBV9 and TRBJ2-3): DSGVTQTPKHLITATGQRVTLRCSPRSGDLSVYWYQQSLDQGLQFLIQYYNGEERAKGNILERFSAQQFPDLHSELNLSSLELGDSALYFCASSTGSRGHTDTQYFGPGTRLTVL.

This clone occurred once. The CDR3 coding sequence is TGTGCCAGCAGAAAGGAACCGGGGGGATTCAATGAGCAGTTCTTC. Protein: CASRKEPGGFNEQFF. V is TRBV2 and J is TRBJ2-1; 7 positions agree with TRBD2. CDR3 size: 15 residues. Germline V gene sequence: CDR1 SNHLY, CDR2 FYNNEI. The J segment lost 6 bases and the V segment lost 6 bases, leaving 11 bases of the junction unmatched.

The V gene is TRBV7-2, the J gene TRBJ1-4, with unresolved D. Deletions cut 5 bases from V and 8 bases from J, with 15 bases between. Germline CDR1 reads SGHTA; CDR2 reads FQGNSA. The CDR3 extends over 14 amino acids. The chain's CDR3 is CASSLSNQWEKLFF. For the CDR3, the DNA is TGTGCCAGCAGCCTCTCGAATCAGTGGGAAAAACTGTTTTTT.

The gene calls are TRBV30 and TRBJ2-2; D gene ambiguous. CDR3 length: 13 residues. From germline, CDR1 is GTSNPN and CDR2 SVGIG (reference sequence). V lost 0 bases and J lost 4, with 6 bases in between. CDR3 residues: CAWSVRVTGELFF. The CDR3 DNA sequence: TGTGCCTGGAGTGTACGCGTCACCGGGGAGCTGTTTTTT.

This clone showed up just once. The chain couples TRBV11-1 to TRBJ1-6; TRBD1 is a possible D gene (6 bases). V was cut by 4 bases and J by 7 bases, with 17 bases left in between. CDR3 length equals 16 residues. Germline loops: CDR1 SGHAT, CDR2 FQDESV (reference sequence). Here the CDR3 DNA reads TGTGCCAGCAGCTCCAGGACAGACTTATTGAATTCACCCCTCCACTTT. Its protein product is CASSSRTDLLNSPLHF.

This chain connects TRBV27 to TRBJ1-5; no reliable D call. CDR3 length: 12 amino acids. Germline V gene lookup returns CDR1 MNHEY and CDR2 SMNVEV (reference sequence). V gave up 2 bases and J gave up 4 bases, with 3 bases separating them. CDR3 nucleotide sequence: TGTGCCAGCAGTTTACCGAATCAGCCCCAGCATTTT. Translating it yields CASSLPNQPQHF.

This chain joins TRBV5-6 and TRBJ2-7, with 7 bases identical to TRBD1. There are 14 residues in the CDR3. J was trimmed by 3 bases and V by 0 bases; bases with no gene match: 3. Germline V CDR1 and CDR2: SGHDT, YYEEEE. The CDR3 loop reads CASSLVGQNYEQYF. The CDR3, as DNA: TGTGCCAGCAGCTTGGTGGGACAGAACTACGAGCAGTACTTC.

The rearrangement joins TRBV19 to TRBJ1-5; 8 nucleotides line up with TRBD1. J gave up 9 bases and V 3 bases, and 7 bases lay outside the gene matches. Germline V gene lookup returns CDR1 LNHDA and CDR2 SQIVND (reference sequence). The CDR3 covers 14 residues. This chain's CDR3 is CASSISGQGMPQHF. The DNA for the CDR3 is TGTGCCAGTAGTATTAGCGGACAGGGAATGCCCCAGCATTTT.

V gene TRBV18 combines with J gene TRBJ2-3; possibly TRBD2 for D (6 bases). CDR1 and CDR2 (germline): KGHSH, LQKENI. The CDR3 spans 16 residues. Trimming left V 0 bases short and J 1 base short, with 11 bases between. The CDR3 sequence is CASSPPGLPGTDTQYF. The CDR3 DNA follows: TGTGCCAGCTCACCACCTGGACTACCGGGCACAGATACGCAGTATTTT.

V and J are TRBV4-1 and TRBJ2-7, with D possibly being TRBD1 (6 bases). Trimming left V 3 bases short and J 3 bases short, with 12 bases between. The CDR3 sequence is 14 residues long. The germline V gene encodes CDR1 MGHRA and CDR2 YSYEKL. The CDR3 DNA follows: TGCGCCAGCAGCCATCCAGGGGTTGGCTACGAGCAGTACGTC. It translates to CASSHPGVGYEQYV.

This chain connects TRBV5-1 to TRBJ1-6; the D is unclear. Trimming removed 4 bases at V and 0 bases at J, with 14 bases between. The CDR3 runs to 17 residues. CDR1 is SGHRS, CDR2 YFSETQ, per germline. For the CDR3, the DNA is TGCGCCAGCAGCATAGAACCGGTGAGCTCCTATAATTCACCCCTCCACTTT. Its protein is CASSIEPVSSYNSPLHF. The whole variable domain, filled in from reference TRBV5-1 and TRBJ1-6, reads KAGVTQTPRYLIKTRGQQVTLSCSPISGHRSVSWYQQTPGQGLQFLFEYFSETQRNKGNFPGRFSGRQFSNSRSEMNVSTLELGDSALYLCASSIEPVSSYNSPLHFGNGTRLTVT.

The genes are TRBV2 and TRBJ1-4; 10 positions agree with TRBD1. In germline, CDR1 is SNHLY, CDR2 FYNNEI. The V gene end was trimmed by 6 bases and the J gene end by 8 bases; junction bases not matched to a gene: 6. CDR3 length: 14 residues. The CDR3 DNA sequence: TGTGCCAGCAGGGACAGGGGGGCGAGGGAAAAACTGTTTTTT. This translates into CASRDRGAREKLFF.

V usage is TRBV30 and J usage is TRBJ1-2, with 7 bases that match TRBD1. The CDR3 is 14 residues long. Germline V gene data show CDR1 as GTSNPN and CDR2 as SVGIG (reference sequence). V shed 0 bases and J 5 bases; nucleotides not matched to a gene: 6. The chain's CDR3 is CAWSVGGGGYGYTF. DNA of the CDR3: TGTGCCTGGAGTGTAGGAGGGGGCGGATATGGCTACACCTTC.

The CDR3 nucleotides are TGTGCCAGCTCACCGGGAGCAGAAAAGACCCAGTACTTC. Protein: CASSPGAEKTQYF. The chain links TRBV18 to TRBJ2-5; weak D call: TRBD2 (5 bases). The germline V gene has CDR1 KGHSH and CDR2 LQKENI. The V end was cut by 3 bases, the J end by 6 bases, with 11 bases between. CDR3 length equals 13 residues.

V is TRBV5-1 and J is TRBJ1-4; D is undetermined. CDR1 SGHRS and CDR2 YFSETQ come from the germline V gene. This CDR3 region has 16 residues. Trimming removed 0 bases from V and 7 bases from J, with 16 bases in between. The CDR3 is CASSLEASLSGEKLFF. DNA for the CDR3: TGCGCCAGCAGCTTGGAAGCGTCTCTATCGGGTGAAAAACTGTTTTTT. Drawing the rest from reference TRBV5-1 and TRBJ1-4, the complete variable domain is KAGVTQTPRYLIKTRGQQVTLSCSPISGHRSVSWYQQTPGQGLQFLFEYFSETQRNKGNFPGRFSGRQFSNSRSEMNVSTLELGDSALYLCASSLEASLSGEKLFFGSGTQLSVL.

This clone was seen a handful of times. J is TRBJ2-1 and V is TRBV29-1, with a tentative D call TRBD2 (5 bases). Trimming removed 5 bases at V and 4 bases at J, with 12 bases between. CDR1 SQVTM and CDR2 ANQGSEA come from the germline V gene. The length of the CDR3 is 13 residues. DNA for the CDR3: TGCAGCGTTTCCGGGATCGGATACAATGAGCAGTTCTTC. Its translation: CSVSGIGYNEQFF.

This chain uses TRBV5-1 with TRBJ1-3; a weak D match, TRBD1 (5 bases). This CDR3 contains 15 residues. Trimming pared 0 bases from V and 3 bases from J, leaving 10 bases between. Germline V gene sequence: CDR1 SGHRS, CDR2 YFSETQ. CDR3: CASSLDGGDGNTIYF. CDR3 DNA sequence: TGCGCCAGCAGCTTGGATGGAGGGGATGGAAACACCATATATTTT.